These 14 T cell receptor beta chains came from one sample sequenced in a study of human T cells and chemical hapten exposure. TCRdb passed the RACE reads through MiXCR, listing each CDR3 protein once. The sample shows 200,000 to 300,000 distinct CDR3 sequences, about 9% of them seen only once. Time point: pre-sensitization, week 0. Noted treatment: therapeutic diphenylcyclopropenone sensitization with weekly scalp DPC. The sequences come from whole blood, collected in connection with sensitization to the hapten diphenylcyclopropenone (DPC). The receptor set was obtained from a woman between 40 and 55 years old with alopecia areata. Some clones in this sample may be carry-over from other donors' samples.

This chain uses TRBV7-2 with TRBJ1-1; D call uncertain. The CDR3 is made up of 13 amino acids. Trimming took 5 bases from V and 9 from J, leaving 16 bases between them. CDR1 and CDR2 (germline): SGHTA, FQGNSA. The DNA of the CDR3 is TGTGCCAGCAGCATCCGTGGGCTATCCAAAGCTTTCTTT. Translating it yields CASSIRGLSKAFF.

This clonotype occurred many times. V and J are TRBV6-1 and TRBJ1-6; a possible D gene is TRBD1 (5 bases). V dropped 5 bases and J dropped 7 bases, with 12 bases sitting between them. The germline V gene encodes CDR1 MNHNS and CDR2 SASEGT. CDR3 length equals 14 residues. The chain's CDR3 is CASSQGGENSPLHF. As DNA, the CDR3 is TGTGCCAGCAGTCAGGGTGGAGAGAATTCACCCCTCCACTTT.

This clonotype was recorded many times. The chain carries TRBV7-2 and TRBJ2-7; possibly TRBD2 for D (5 bases). V was clipped by 5 bases and J by 10 bases, with 12 bases between them. The germline V gene encodes CDR1 SGHTA and CDR2 FQGNSA. The CDR3 totals 11 residues. This CDR3 reads CASSDRGLQYF. The CDR3, as DNA: TGTGCCAGCAGCGACCGGGGTCTTCAGTACTTC.

The sample holds many counts of this clonotype. The chain couples TRBV7-8 to TRBJ2-3; D not certain. The germline V gene has CDR1 SGHVS and CDR2 FQNEAQ. V was trimmed by 1 base and J by 4 bases, leaving 9 bases between them. The CDR3 spans 14 residues. In DNA, the CDR3 is TGTGCCAGCAGCTTAGGTGGCCGGGCAGATACGCAGTATTTT. It yields the protein CASSLGGRADTQYF.

This chain links TRBV2 with TRBJ1-1; tentatively, D is TRBD1 (6 bases). The CDR3 spans 14 residues. Germline loops: CDR1 SNHLY, CDR2 FYNNEI. The V end was cut by 4 bases, the J end by 6 bases, with 15 bases between. CDR3 loop: CASSGDTGISEAFF. The CDR3 coding sequence is TGTGCCAGCAGTGGGGACACGGGAATCTCTGAAGCTTTCTTT.

This clonotype was seen ten or more times. V gene TRBV29-1 combines with J gene TRBJ2-7, with D perhaps matching TRBD1 or TRBD2 (5 bases each). Germline-derived CDR1 and CDR2 are SQVTM and ANQGSEA. Trimming took off 4 bases at V and 3 bases at J, with 13 bases between the two ends. CDR3 size: 13 residues. Here the CDR3 DNA reads TGCAGCGTTGGGGACGGCCTTTTCTACGAGCAGTACTTC. It codes for CSVGDGLFYEQYF.

J is TRBJ2-2 and V is TRBV10-3; 8 nucleotides line up with TRBD1. CDR3 length: 14 residues. Trimming cost V 10 bases and J 4 bases; bases outside gene matches: 8. Germline V gene lookup returns CDR1 ENHRY and CDR2 SYGVKD. The CDR3 region has the DNA TGTGCCACCGGGACAGGAGGGGGCACCGGGGAGCTGTTTTTT. Translation gives CATGTGGGTGELFF.

Ten or more counts support this clonotype. V and J are TRBV24-1 and TRBJ2-3; 14 positions agree with TRBD2. This CDR3 comprises 17 residues. Trimming took 0 bases from V and 8 from J; bases not matched to a gene: 6. Germline CDR1 reads KGHDR; CDR2 reads SFDVKD. The CDR3 DNA follows: TGTGCCACCAGTGATTTGCCGACTAGCGGGAGGGCAGGTACGCAGTATTTT. This gives the protein CATSDLPTSGRAGTQYF.

V usage is TRBV7-2 and J usage is TRBJ2-3, with TRBD1 as a possible D gene (5 bases). The germline CDR1 and CDR2 sequences are SGHTA and FQGNSA. This CDR3 has 13 residues. V shed 3 bases and J shed 8 bases, with 12 bases lying between them. CDR3 in amino acids: CASSFNRGSTQYF. In nucleotides, the CDR3 is TGTGCCAGCAGCTTTAATAGGGGATCTACGCAGTATTTT.

This clonotype was observed a handful of times. V and J are TRBV15 and TRBJ2-2; D remains unclear. The CDR3 extends over 15 amino acids. Germline V CDR1 and CDR2: LNHNV, YYDKDF (reference sequence). The germline V and J ends were trimmed by 2 bases and 4 bases, with 11 bases remaining between them. Written as DNA, the CDR3 is TGTGCCACCAGCAGATCCCGGATTTTCACCGGGGAGCTGTTTTTT. Amino acid sequence: CATSRSRIFTGELFF.

This clonotype was counted only a few times. The chain uses TRBV3-1 and TRBJ2-5; weak D call: TRBD2 (6 bases). The germline V gene has CDR1 LGHDT and CDR2 YNNKEL (reference sequence). The CDR3 has 16 residues. The germline V and J ends were trimmed by 4 bases and 5 bases, with 20 bases remaining between them. For the CDR3, the DNA is TGTGCCAGCAGCCCCCGCGGGGTAGGCGCCGTCGAGACCCAGTACTTC. This sequence encodes CASSPRGVGAVETQYF.

The chain couples TRBV5-1 to TRBJ2-5; D is uncertain. The length of the CDR3 is 14 residues. The ends were cut back, 0 bases at V and 5 bases at J, with 11 bases in the middle. Germline CDR1 is SGHRS and CDR2 is YFSETQ. The CDR3 bases are TGCGCCAGCAGCTTGGCAATCTCCTCGGAGACCCAGTACTTC. This sequence encodes CASSLAISSETQYF.

In this sample, this clonotype turned up a few times. V and J are TRBV27 and TRBJ1-6; weak D call: TRBD1 (5 bases). Germline CDR1 reads MNHEY; CDR2 reads SMNVEV (reference sequence). The CDR3 runs 16 residues. Trimming removed 7 bases at V and 4 bases at J, with 17 bases between. In nucleotides, the CDR3 is TGTGCCAGCACCCACCACTCGGGGGTTTATAATTCACCCCTCCACTTT. As protein: CASTHHSGVYNSPLHF.

This clonotype has a count of ten or more. The chain recombines TRBV12-3 or TRBV12-4 with TRBJ1-5, with 8 nucleotides matching TRBD1. This CDR3 has 13 amino acids. V was pared by 5 bases and J by 4 bases, with 1 base of the junction left unmatched. CDR3 in amino acids: CASSRQGNQPQHF. The CDR3 DNA follows: TGTGCCAGCAGTAGACAGGGGAATCAGCCCCAGCATTTT.